The clone carrying this TCR beta chain occurred a few times. What it recognizes is unknown. The sample originates from a study of T cell responses to AZD1222 COVID-19 vaccine. The study, taken as a whole, reports: The peak T cell response came first, and repertoires were sampled only after it. Donor demographics were predominantly white British with a female majority; clonal diversity may be underestimated.

Assay: immunoSEQ multiplex PCR; the TCRdb copy retains only in-frame clones and omits some. The sample lists 180,000 or so clones, 92% occurring once. The CDR3 spans 13 residues. Looked up from germline, CDR1 is MRHNA and CDR2 is SNTAGT. The V gene lost 4 bases and the J gene lost 1 base, with 7 bases spanning the gap. J is TRBJ1-1 and V is TRBV6-4; the D gene is possibly TRBD1 (5 bases). This receptor was obtained from an adult who received the AZD1222 COVID-19 vaccine. The sequencing used peripheral blood, collected 28 days after the second AZD1222 dose. The chain's CDR3 is CASSVGENTEAFF. In nucleotides, the CDR3 is TGTGCCAGCAGTGTGGGGGAGAACACTGAAGCTTTCTTT.